This T cell receptor (delta chain) was profiled in a study of Vδ1+ human thymocytes. Study-wide results and limits: Bulk repertoire data may be misinterpreted because of unexpected Vdelta2 sequences. Thymic TRG and TRD repertoires appeared highly polyclonal.

Alphabeta T cells were depleted, then CD3+ Vdelta1+ Vdelta2- thymocytes were FACS-sorted. RNA was extracted from the cells and then reverse transcribed. Pooled V-gene forward primers with one constant-region reverse primer generated the CDR3 amplicons by multiplex PCR. TCRdb reanalyzed the multiplex PCR reads using CATT. The profile shows 45,000 to 75,000 delta-chain clones, roughly 16% of them singletons. With regard to this clone: Its antigen is currently unknown.

In germline, CDR1 is TSWWSYY, CDR2 QGS. The V and J ends lost 5 bases and 4 bases respectively, with 29 bases between them. The CDR3 has 19 residues. The sample was Vdelta1+ gamma-delta thymocytes from the thymus. Subset: FACS-sorted CD3+ TCRalphabeta- TCRVdelta1+ TCRVdelta2- thymocytes. The sequence derives from a girl under two years old who had congenital heart surgery. The chain couples TRDV1 to TRDJ1, with D possibly being TRDD2 (9 bases). This chain's CDR3 is CALGPTFLRYWGFDDKLIF. The CDR3 DNA follows: TGTGCTCTTGGGCCAACCTTCCTACGGTACTGGGGGTTCGACGATAAACTCATCTTT.